The 12 T cell receptor beta chains listed next were all sequenced from one sample in a study of shared clonotypes between healthy human individuals. Libraries were prepared by immunoSEQ multiplex PCR; TCRdb keeps only in-frame clonotypes and omits some of them. The profile shows a few million clones, approximately 93% of them singletons. Sequencing was performed on naive CD4+ T cells from PBMCs. The subset is: CD45RA+ positively selected. The origin of the receptors is a young man in good health. Some clones in this sample may be carry-over from other donors' samples.

The CDR3 DNA reads as TGTGCCAGCAGTGATGTCGGGTGGAGTTACATCACTGAAGCTTTCTTT. Amino acid sequence: CASSDVGWSYITEAFF. The chain recombines TRBV6-1 with TRBJ1-1; D unclear. Germline V gene lookup returns CDR1 MNHNS and CDR2 SASEGT. This CDR3 contains 16 residues. Deletions cut 3 bases from V and 4 bases from J, with 18 bases between.

Only one count was recorded for this clone. The V gene is TRBV6-1, the J gene TRBJ2-1, with no clear D. The germline V gene has CDR1 MNHNS and CDR2 SASEGT. Trimming pared 7 bases from V and 3 bases from J, leaving 13 bases between. The CDR3 length is 14 residues. The CDR3 region has the DNA TGTGCCAGCACTATCGTCTATGACTACAATGAGCAGTTCTTC. Protein product: CASTIVYDYNEQFF.

This sequence joins TRBV28 and TRBJ2-2, with TRBD1 matching over 9 bases. Germline V gives CDR1 MDHEN, CDR2 SYDVKM. Trimming cost V 3 bases and J 15 bases; bases outside gene matches: 14. The CDR3 contains 15 residues. For the CDR3, the DNA is TGTGCCAGCAGTTTCAACAGGGGGCGTGGGGGTCGGGTGTTTTTT. Its translation is CASSFNRGRGGRVFF.

With respect to this clone: Other nucleotide sequences in the sample specify the same CDR3. The chain couples TRBV30 to TRBJ1-5; 10 nucleotides agree with TRBD1. The V and J ends lost 1 base and 7 bases, in that order; junction bases with no gene match: 1. The CDR3 covers 13 residues. Germline V gene data show CDR1 as GTSNPN and CDR2 as SVGIG (reference sequence). CDR3 amino acids: CAWSGDRGQPQHF. The CDR3 coding sequence is TGTGCCTGGAGTGGGGACAGGGGCCAGCCCCAGCATTTT.

The genes are TRBV15 and TRBJ1-2; the D is unclear. Trimming took off 0 bases at V and 9 bases at J, with 14 bases between the two ends. The CDR3 is 14 amino acids. Germline V CDR1 and CDR2: LNHNV, YYDKDF (reference sequence). DNA of the CDR3: TGTGCCACCAGCAGAGACCCCACTTTGTTCAGCTACACCTTC. It specifies CATSRDPTLFSYTF.

This sequence joins TRBV25-1 and TRBJ1-1; possibly TRBD1 for D (5 bases). V dropped 4 bases and J dropped 8 bases, with 20 bases sitting between them. This CDR3 contains 15 residues. Germline CDR1 reads MGHDK; CDR2 reads SYGVNS. DNA for the CDR3: TGTGCCAGCAGTGGTTTGGAACAGGATCCTGAGGAAGCTTTCTTT. Translating it yields CASSGLEQDPEEAFF.

The gene calls are TRBV7-2 and TRBJ2-7, with 11 nucleotides matching TRBD2. Germline V gene lookup returns CDR1 SGHTA and CDR2 FQGNSA. CDR3 length equals 17 residues. V gave up 0 bases and J gave up 2 bases; unmatched junction bases: 6. The CDR3 bases are TGTGCCAGCAGCTTAGCGACTAGCGGGACCTTTCCCTACGAGCAGTACTTC. Translating it yields CASSLATSGTFPYEQYF.

The rearrangement uses TRBV11-2 and TRBJ2-7; the D gene is possibly TRBD2 (6 bases). CDR1 is SGHAT and CDR2 is FQNNGV in the germline V gene. CDR3 length: 15 residues. V lost 6 bases, J lost 4 bases, and 19 bases lay in between. In DNA, the CDR3 is TGTGCCAGCAGGTTATACCGGGGGATCGTATACGAGCAGTACTTC. Its translation is CASRLYRGIVYEQYF.

This rearrangement joins TRBV28 to TRBJ2-6; tentative D call: TRBD2 (6 bases). The CDR3 extends over 17 amino acids. Germline CDR1 is MDHEN and CDR2 is SYDVKM. V was trimmed by 10 bases and J by 0 bases, leaving 19 bases between them. This CDR3 is CATLAPGLDSGANVLTF. CDR3 sequence (DNA): TGTGCCACCCTAGCGCCGGGTCTTGACTCTGGGGCCAACGTCCTGACTTTC.

This chain links TRBV5-8 with TRBJ2-7; D is undetermined. The CDR3 loop spans 14 amino acids. Trimming removed 6 bases at V and 3 bases at J, with 16 bases between. Per germline, CDR1 SGHTS and CDR2 YDEGEE. The CDR3 spells CASNPGRFRYEQYF. The CDR3 DNA sequence: TGTGCCAGCAACCCCGGGCGGTTCCGCTACGAGCAGTACTTC.

The genes are TRBV5-1 and TRBJ1-5; D unresolved. The germline V gene has CDR1 SGHRS and CDR2 YFSETQ. V shed 2 bases and J shed 3 bases, with 6 bases lying between them. The CDR3 extends over 13 amino acids. The CDR3 reads CASSLDINQPQHF. The CDR3 region has the DNA TGCGCCAGCAGCTTAGACATCAATCAGCCCCAGCATTTT.

This chain joins TRBV2 and TRBJ2-2; D is perhaps TRBD2 (8 bases). Germline-derived CDR1 and CDR2 are SNHLY and FYNNEI. The CDR3 runs 15 residues. The V end lost 4 bases, the J end lost 6 bases, and 15 bases lay between the germline ends. The CDR3 here is CASSGAGGLAGELFF. The CDR3 DNA follows: TGTGCCAGCAGTGGGGCAGGGGGACTAGCCGGGGAGCTGTTTTTT.